The entry that follows covers one T cell receptor (beta chain) sequence. As yet, its antigen is unknown. Cell sorting was applied to PBMCs, and CD4+ and CD8+ T cells were collected. RNA, once extracted, was reverse transcribed into cDNA for use as the sequencing template. The protocol was immunoSEQ multiplex PCR, while the TCRdb copy is restricted to in-frame clones and leaves out a portion. The table has some 110,000 clones, about 61% seen once; the top ten hold around 2.7%. This sample is drawn from a study of CD8+ T cells in alopecia areata. Findings and limits, study-wide: TCR sharing was clearer in mice than between patients, perhaps partly owing to patient HLA diversity. Sequences from scalp samples also cover resident alphabeta T cells of normal skin. Researchers report lesional scalp, most notably alopecia totalis/universalis, outstripped normal scalp in clonality.

This CDR3 region has 16 residues. Germline lookup yields CDR1 ENHRY and CDR2 SYGVKD. V lost 5 bases and J lost 3; bases outside the gene matches: 10. The clonotype comes from a human donor in good health. This chain joins TRBV10-3 and TRBJ2-1; 7 bases align to TRBD2. Sequences were obtained from CD4+ T cells sorted from blood. CDR3 sequence: CAISRREKQVYNEQFF. CDR3 in DNA: TGTGCCATCAGTAGGCGGGAGAAACAAGTCTACAATGAGCAGTTCTTC.